The 21 T cell receptor beta chains presented below share a single source sample, sequenced in a study of blood T cell repertoires in COVID-19. Sequenced by immunoSEQ multiplex PCR; TCRdb stores in-frame clones only, minus some. Among some 41,000 clones listed, about 86% were seen once. The material sequenced was peripheral blood. These TCRs come from a man aged 35 to 55 with active COVID-19.

This clone was observed a single time. J is TRBJ2-5 and V is TRBV30; 8 bases agree with TRBD1. The ends lost 0 bases at V and 6 bases at J; junction bases unmatched: 6. This CDR3 region has 14 residues. Germline CDR1 is GTSNPN and CDR2 is SVGIG (reference sequence). The CDR3 here is CAWSVRTGMKTQYF. In nucleotides, the CDR3 is TGTGCCTGGAGTGTGAGGACAGGGATGAAGACCCAGTACTTC.

The sample holds one count of this clone. The genes are TRBV19 and TRBJ1-5; no clear D gene. The germline V gene encodes CDR1 LNHDA and CDR2 SQIVND (reference sequence). V was trimmed by 3 bases and J by 5 bases, leaving 8 bases between them. The length of the CDR3 is 13 residues. The CDR3 bases are TGTGCCAGTAGTATGTCTATCGATCAGCCCCAGCATTTT. It is translated as CASSMSIDQPQHF.

This clone came up a few times. The gene calls are TRBV11-2 and TRBJ2-3; D perhaps matches TRBD1 (5 bases). Germline CDR1 SGHAT, CDR2 FQNNGV. CDR3 length: 14 amino acids. The V end lost 1 base, the J end lost 5 bases, and 10 bases lay between the germline ends. This CDR3 reads CASSLGARGDTQYF. The CDR3 DNA is TGTGCCAGCAGCTTAGGAGCTAGGGGAGATACGCAGTATTTT.

The rearrangement joins TRBV7-2 to TRBJ2-1; 12 bases align to TRBD2. Trimming at V came to 3 bases and at J to 7 bases, leaving 7 bases not matched to a gene. The CDR3 contains 16 residues. Looked up from germline, CDR1 is SGHTA and CDR2 is FQGNSA. The DNA for the CDR3 is TGTGCCAGCAGCTTTGGGACTAGCGGGCGGTGGAATGAGCAGTTCTTC. The encoded protein is CASSFGTSGRWNEQFF.

CDR3 protein: CASSAIRDSPHNEQFF. The CDR3 DNA reads TGTGCCAGCAGTGCAATCCGGGACAGTCCCCACAATGAGCAGTTCTTC. V is TRBV6-4 and J is TRBJ2-1; TRBD1 agrees at 7 bases. The CDR3 has 16 amino acids. CDR1 is MRHNA and CDR2 is SNTAGT in the germline V gene. V shed 4 bases, J shed 5 bases, and the junction held 11 bases outside the gene matches.

The genes are TRBV28 and TRBJ2-1, with TRBD2 as a possible D gene (6 bases). This CDR3 has 14 amino acids. Between the trimmed V and J ends, which lost 6 bases and 4 bases, there was a span of 13 bases. CDR1 is MDHEN, CDR2 SYDVKM, per germline. The CDR3 region has the DNA TGTGCCAGCAGGGGGAGGTTGAGGTACAATGAGCAGTTCTTC. It is translated as CASRGRLRYNEQFF.

A single count supports this clone. The DNA for the CDR3 is TGTGCCAGCACCCGAGGGGGGACTAGCGGACAAGAGACCCAGTACTTC. The encoded protein is CASTRGGTSGQETQYF. J is TRBJ2-5 and V is TRBV2, with TRBD2 matching over 11 bases. V was pared by 7 bases and J by 2 bases, with 9 bases of the junction left unmatched. CDR1 is SNHLY and CDR2 is FYNNEI in the germline V gene. This CDR3 comprises 16 residues.

The chain joins TRBV11-2 to TRBJ2-7, with TRBD1 matching 8 bases. The CDR3 is 16 amino acids. V shed 5 bases, J shed 4 bases, and the junction held 13 bases outside the gene matches. CDR1 SGHAT and CDR2 FQNNGV come from the germline V gene. CDR3 region: CASSPTRRQGIYEQYF. DNA of the CDR3: TGTGCCAGCAGCCCTACGAGGAGACAGGGGATATACGAGCAGTACTTC.

This rearrangement joins TRBV5-1 to TRBJ2-3; 9 bases align to TRBD2. V dropped 5 bases and J dropped 3; count of bases not matched to a gene: 10. Germline V gene data show CDR1 as SGHRS and CDR2 as YFSETQ. The CDR3 runs to 16 residues. CDR3: CASRTLGGRATDTQYF. The CDR3 bases are TGCGCCAGCAGGACCTTAGGCGGGAGGGCTACAGATACGCAGTATTTT.

In its sample, this clone ranks as medium-sized. This rearrangement joins TRBV7-9 to TRBJ2-2; D may be TRBD1 (5 bases). CDR1 is SEHNR and CDR2 is FQNEAQ in the germline V gene (reference sequence). There are 13 residues in the CDR3. Trimming left V 6 bases short and J 4 bases short, with 9 bases between. The CDR3 DNA follows: TGTGCCAGCAGTTGGGGCTCCACCGGGGAGCTGTTTTTT. Translation: CASSWGSTGELFF.

V usage is TRBV28 and J usage is TRBJ1-2; a weak D match, TRBD1 (5 bases). V lost 0 bases and J lost 1, with 9 bases in between. The CDR3 has 15 amino acids. Germline V lookup: CDR1 MDHEN, CDR2 SYDVKM. CDR3 in DNA: TGTGCCAGCAGTTTATGGGGGGGGAGTAACTATGGCTACACCTTC. As protein: CASSLWGGSNYGYTF.

V usage is TRBV2 and J usage is TRBJ1-2; no definite D call. This CDR3 spans 12 amino acids. Germline assignment: CDR1 SNHLY and CDR2 FYNNEI. V gave up 7 bases and J gave up 8 bases, with 14 bases separating them. CDR3 sequence (DNA): TGTGCCAGCATTTGGAGGGCCGGGGGCTACACCTTC. Its translation: CASIWRAGGYTF.

The CDR3 sequence: CASSLGGQSTDTQYF. In DNA, the CDR3 is TGTGCCAGCAGCTTAGGGGGACAGAGCACAGATACGCAGTATTTT. The chain uses TRBV7-8 and TRBJ2-3, with 7 nucleotides matching TRBD1. V dropped 1 base and J dropped 0; count of bases not matched to a gene: 1. This CDR3 region has 15 residues. Germline CDR1 and CDR2: SGHVS and FQNEAQ.

The chain uses TRBV12-5 and TRBJ2-3; TRBD1 agrees at 10 bases. Per germline, CDR1 LGHNT and CDR2 FRNRAP. The trim removed 2 bases at V and 5 bases at J, leaving 4 bases unmatched. The CDR3 is 15 residues long. The CDR3 coding sequence is TGTGCTAGTGGTTTGCCAAGGGACAGGGGAGATACGCAGTATTTT. This sequence encodes CASGLPRDRGDTQYF.

J is TRBJ2-7 and V is TRBV9; TRBD1 is a possible D gene (5 bases). Germline CDR1 is SGDLS and CDR2 is YYNGEE. This CDR3 is built from 14 residues. With 0 bases removed from V and 5 bases from J, the gap between germline ends came to 12 bases. CDR3 amino acids: CASSVDLLTDEQYF. The CDR3 DNA sequence: TGTGCCAGCAGCGTAGACCTCCTGACAGACGAGCAGTACTTC.

CDR3 region: CASSPGQDFSSEAFF. The DNA of the CDR3 is TGTGCCAGCAGTCCCGGACAGGACTTCTCCTCTGAAGCTTTCTTT. The rearrangement uses TRBV28 and TRBJ1-1; 7 positions agree with TRBD1. Germline V lookup: CDR1 MDHEN, CDR2 SYDVKM. The V and J ends lost 5 bases and 6 bases, in that order; junction bases with no gene match: 12. CDR3 length: 15 amino acids.

The chain uses TRBV29-1 and TRBJ1-4; no clear D. The CDR3 is 13 amino acids. Germline V gene lookup returns CDR1 SQVTM and CDR2 ANQGSEA. V was trimmed by 8 bases and J by 1 base, leaving 11 bases between them. In DNA form, the CDR3 reads TGCAGCACCAGCGGGGTAACTAATGAAAAACTGTTTTTT. Residues: CSTSGVTNEKLFF.

The V and J genes are TRBV9 and TRBJ1-4; a weak D match, TRBD1 (6 bases). Trimming removed 4 bases from V and 0 bases from J, with 13 bases in between. CDR1 is SGDLS, CDR2 YYNGEE, per germline. The CDR3 extends over 16 amino acids. Here the CDR3 reads CASSLGEGATNEKLFF. The CDR3 region has the DNA TGTGCCAGCAGCCTTGGAGAGGGGGCAACTAATGAAAAACTGTTTTTT.

The chain has TRBV5-3 and TRBJ2-7; 12 nucleotides agree with TRBD1. TRBV5-3 counts as an open reading frame of uncertain function. The junction had 8 bases not matched to a gene; V was cut back by 4 bases and J by 9 bases. The CDR3 contains 14 residues. The DNA of the CDR3 is TGTGCCAGAAGCCGCCGGGACAGGGGGCTCGGGCAGTACTTC. Translated: CARSRRDRGLGQYF.

This clone has a handful of counts. The gene calls are TRBV30 and TRBJ1-2, with 8 bases lining up with TRBD1. The CDR3 is 13 residues long. V was pared by 3 bases and J by 6 bases, with 6 bases of the junction left unmatched. CDR1 is GTSNPN, CDR2 SVGIG, per germline (reference sequence). CDR3 sequence reads: CAWRAGGKHGYTF. CDR3 sequence (DNA): TGTGCCTGGAGGGCAGGGGGCAAGCATGGCTACACCTTC.

This chain uses TRBV9 with TRBJ2-3; 7 bases fit TRBD1. CDR1 is SGDLS, CDR2 YYNGEE, per germline. This CDR3 comprises 16 residues. V lost 7 bases to trimming and J lost 2 bases; unmatched junction nucleotides: 13. The CDR3 nucleotides read TGTGCCAGCGGGTTCAGCGGACAGGACCCCACAGATACGCAGTATTTT. Encoded protein: CASGFSGQDPTDTQYF.